This TCR beta chain is drawn from a study of cytomegalovirus exposure and HLA in healthy donors. Study results and caveats: Overall, under 200 TCR beta chains were annotated as cytomegalovirus-associated. Reportedly, diagnosis of cytomegalovirus status by the classifier showed high specificity and sensitivity. Generally TCR sequences proved uncommon, though certain public TCRs appeared in numerous donors.

The donors were part of the roughly 130-subject validation cohort, which stood apart from the approximately 630-subject first cohort. Looked up from germline, CDR1 is SGHAT and CDR2 is FQNNGV. Trimming cost V 0 bases and J 3 bases; bases outside gene matches: 3. The CDR3 has 16 amino acids. This clone has just a few counts. Antigen: not known. Some clones are missing from TCRdb's copy, which holds only in-frame ones; the method was immunoSEQ multiplex PCR. The sample yields under 250,000 clones, less than 90% seen once. This chain joins TRBV11-2 and TRBJ2-5; 11 nucleotides align to TRBD2. The sequence derives from a woman aged 18-29 years in good health and CMV-seronegative. The material sequenced was PBMCs. The CDR3 nucleotides are TGTGCCAGCAGCTTAGACACGGGACTAGCGGAAGAGACCCAGTACTTC. Translating gives CASSLDTGLAEETQYF.